The next 2 T cell receptor beta chains were all read from a single sample in a study of T cells in Graves' hyperthyroidism and ophthalmopathy. What was amplified from RNA transcripts were TCR beta CDR3 regions. HTBI primers were employed in a first-round RT-PCR of the TCR CDR3. TCRdb re-derived calls from the multiplex PCR reads in MiXCR, one entry per CDR3 protein. The sample lists 500,000 to 650,000 distinct CDR3 sequences; 13% to 15% were seen once. Sequences were obtained from blood. The receptor source for this set is a woman aged 50 to 60 with Graves' ophthalmopathy.

The rearrangement joins TRBV29-1 to TRBJ2-3; 8 positions agree with TRBD2. J lost 2 bases, V lost 4 bases, and 8 bases had no gene match. Germline V gives CDR1 SQVTM, CDR2 ANQGSEA. The CDR3 has 15 amino acids. The CDR3 bases are TGCAGCGTTGGCCCTACGGGGGGGGCCACAGATACGCAGTATTTT. This encodes CSVGPTGGATDTQYF.

This clonotype was detected many times. The chain combines TRBV18 with TRBJ2-7, with TRBD2 matching over 11 bases. The J segment lost 11 bases and the V segment lost 1 base, leaving 4 bases of the junction unmatched. The germline V gene has CDR1 KGHSH and CDR2 LQKENI. This CDR3 is 13 amino acids long. The CDR3 coding sequence is TGTGCCAGCTCACCACTGACTAGCGGGAAGGAGTACTTC. Protein: CASSPLTSGKEYF.